What follows are 10 T cell receptor beta chains derived from one specimen sequenced in a study of T cells in Graves' hyperthyroidism and ophthalmopathy. The investigators amplified TCR beta CDR3 regions from RNA transcripts. HTBI primers were employed in a first-round RT-PCR of the TCR CDR3. TCRdb fed the multiplex PCR reads into MiXCR, producing one record per CDR3 protein. The sample lists a few hundred thousand distinct CDR3 sequences; approximately 16% were seen once. The sequenced sample was blood. The receptors originated from a woman between 25 and 40 years old with Graves' ophthalmopathy.

This rearrangement joins TRBV6-1 to TRBJ1-5, with unresolved D. The CDR3 has 14 residues. CDR1 is MNHNS, CDR2 SASEGT, per germline. V was pared by 7 bases and J by 1 base, with 11 bases between. The CDR3 nucleotides are TGTGCCAGCAACGGTCTGGGGAGCAATCAGCCCCAGCATTTT. Its protein is CASNGLGSNQPQHF.

This clonotype showed up just a few times. The CDR3 region is CASSAPDRGNNEQYF. In nucleotides, the CDR3 is TGTGCCAGCAGCGCACCGGACAGGGGTAACAACGAGCAGTACTTC. V gene TRBV9 combines with J gene TRBJ2-7, with TRBD1 matching 9 bases. This CDR3 has 15 amino acids. Trimming at V came to 3 bases and at J to 5 bases, leaving 9 bases not matched to a gene. Germline V CDR1 and CDR2: SGDLS, YYNGEE.

This clonotype was recorded at least ten times. CDR3 coding DNA: TGTGCCTGGGACCACCCCCTGGTCGTGTACACCGGGGAGCTGTTTTTT. Amino acid sequence: CAWDHPLVVYTGELFF. The V and J genes are TRBV30 and TRBJ2-2; the D is unclear. Per germline, CDR1 GTSNPN and CDR2 SVGIG (reference sequence). V gave up 5 bases and J gave up 3 bases, with 19 bases separating them. The CDR3 totals 16 residues.

This clonotype was seen many times. The CDR3 coding sequence is TGCAGCGTAGGTAGCGGGAGCGGGTCCTACAATGAGCAGTTCTTC. Encoded protein: CSVGSGSGSYNEQFF. The V gene is TRBV29-1, the J gene TRBJ2-1; 9 bases match TRBD2. Germline values: CDR1 SQVTM, CDR2 ANQGSEA. The length of the CDR3 is 15 residues. V lost 6 bases, J lost 1 base, and 7 bases stayed unmatched.

This clonotype was detected many times. This chain joins TRBV6-1 and TRBJ2-3; D is uncertain. The CDR3 length is 12 residues. V was trimmed by 7 bases and J by 4 bases, leaving 9 bases between them. CDR1 MNHNS and CDR2 SASEGT come from the germline V gene. Written as DNA, the CDR3 is TGTGCCAGCACATTAAGCCCAGATACGCAGTATTTT. This sequence encodes CASTLSPDTQYF.

The chain combines TRBV6-1 with TRBJ2-3, with 7 bases fitting TRBD1. The CDR3 has 14 amino acids. With V trimmed by 6 bases and J by 4 bases, 7 bases remained unmatched. Germline lookup yields CDR1 MNHNS and CDR2 SASEGT. The CDR3, as DNA: TGTGCCAGCAGACTAGACAGGGCAGCAGATACGCAGTATTTT. This encodes CASRLDRAADTQYF.

The chain combines TRBV7-9 with TRBJ2-5, with D perhaps matching TRBD2 (5 bases). The CDR3 sequence is 15 residues long. Trimming took off 4 bases at V and 0 bases at J, with 12 bases between the two ends. Germline V lookup: CDR1 SEHNR, CDR2 FQNEAQ (reference sequence). In nucleotides, the CDR3 is TGTGCCAGCAGCTCAGAACAGAGGGACCAAGAGACCCAGTACTTC. Residues: CASSSEQRDQETQYF.

This clonotype has ten or more counts. CDR3 residues: CASSETGTRSDTQYF. The DNA of the CDR3 is TGTGCCAGCAGTGAAACCGGGACTAGATCAGATACGCAGTATTTT. This chain joins TRBV2 and TRBJ2-3; TRBD2 matches at 8 bases. This CDR3 region has 15 residues. J was trimmed by 4 bases and V by 2 bases; bases with no gene match: 5. Looked up from germline, CDR1 is SNHLY and CDR2 is FYNNEI.

This clonotype was found many times. This chain uses TRBV20-1 with TRBJ2-3; TRBD2 matches 8 bases. From germline, CDR1 is DFQATT and CDR2 SNEGSKA (reference sequence). V lost 5 bases and J lost 7; bases outside the gene matches: 14. The CDR3 is 15 residues long. This chain's CDR3 is CSALNERGRGNTQYF. CDR3 coding DNA: TGCAGTGCTCTCAACGAGCGGGGGCGGGGGAATACGCAGTATTTT.

This clonotype has more than one count but fewer than ten. This rearrangement joins TRBV28 to TRBJ2-1; TRBD2 matches at 7 bases. After removal of 8 bases from V and 6 bases from J, the junction contained 10 bases not matched to a gene. The CDR3 length is 14 residues. Germline V gene sequence: CDR1 MDHEN, CDR2 SYDVKM. The CDR3 region has the DNA TGTGCCAGCTACCTACTCGGCGGGGGCAATGAGCAGTTCTTC. Protein sequence: CASYLLGGGNEQFF.